A single sample gave rise to the 27 T cell receptor beta chains below, sequenced in a study of shared clonotypes between healthy human individuals (dated by TCRdb to the early 2020s). The method was the immunoSEQ multiplex PCR assay. Drawn from immuneACCESS, this table holds only the in-frame rearrangements with V and J called that TCRdb kept. Clones are partly lost; checked studies trace under half to an unresolved V gene and leave the rest unexplained. The sample records roughly 2,300,000 clones, approximately 90% of which are singletons. 0.3% to 0.4% of the sample lies in the top ten. Sequencing was carried out using naive CD4+ T cells from PBMCs. This specimen's cell subset or site label, per the study, means: CD45RA+ positively selected. The source of these receptors is a man younger than 30 in good health. Some clones in this sample may be carry-over from other donors' samples.

Regarding this clone: Other DNA sequences of this sample code for an identical CDR3. The chain couples TRBV18 to TRBJ2-7; D not resolved. Trimming shortened V by 1 base and J by 4 bases, and 2 bases separated the two germline ends. The CDR3 covers 11 residues. CDR1 and CDR2 (germline): KGHSH, LQKENI. The CDR3: CASSPRYEQYF. CDR3 nucleotides: TGTGCCAGCTCACCACGGTACGAGCAGTACTTC.

Details on this clone: Other nucleotide sequences in the sample specify the same CDR3. V usage is TRBV5-1 and J usage is TRBJ2-7, with D perhaps TRBD1 (5 bases). The CDR3 length is 12 residues. CDR1 and CDR2 from the germline V gene are SGHRS and YFSETQ. The V end lost 3 bases, the J end lost 5 bases, and 9 bases lay between the germline ends. DNA of the CDR3: TGCGCCAGCAGCTCCCAGGGTAACGAGCAGTACTTC. Its translation is CASSSQGNEQYF.

The chain links TRBV7-2 to TRBJ1-2; TRBD1 might be the D (6 bases). CDR1 and CDR2 (germline): SGHTA, FQGNSA. The CDR3 is made up of 15 amino acids. The V end was cut by 1 base, the J end by 8 bases, with 17 bases between. The CDR3: CASSLEAGRGVGYTF. As DNA, the CDR3 is TGTGCCAGCAGCTTAGAGGCGGGCAGGGGAGTAGGCTACACCTTC.

V usage is TRBV5-1 and J usage is TRBJ1-3; D is unclear. In germline, CDR1 is SGHRS, CDR2 YFSETQ. The V and J ends lost 2 bases and 0 bases respectively, with 12 bases between them. The CDR3 extends over 16 amino acids. The CDR3 region has the DNA TGCGCCAGCAGCTTTATTGGGGTTCGCTCTGGAAACACCATATATTTT. Encoded protein: CASSFIGVRSGNTIYF. The full variable domain, with the rest looked up from reference TRBV5-1 and TRBJ1-3, is KAGVTQTPRYLIKTRGQQVTLSCSPISGHRSVSWYQQTPGQGLQFLFEYFSETQRNKGNFPGRFSGRQFSNSRSEMNVSTLELGDSALYLCASSFIGVRSGNTIYFGEGSWLTVV.

CDR3 nucleotides: TGTGCCAGCAGGCCCCCAGGGGGCGCGTCCTACAATGAGCAGTTCTTC. It yields the protein CASRPPGGASYNEQFF. The J gene is TRBJ2-1, the V gene TRBV28; 8 bases agree with TRBD1. Germline V CDR1 and CDR2: MDHEN, SYDVKM. This CDR3 region has 16 residues. Trimming cost V 6 bases and J 1 base; bases outside gene matches: 8.

The V and J genes are TRBV28 and TRBJ2-7; TRBD2 might be the D (6 bases). The CDR3 covers 15 residues. V was pared by 2 bases and J by 3 bases, with 14 bases between. The germline V gene encodes CDR1 MDHEN and CDR2 SYDVKM. CDR3 amino acids: CASSLVLEGLYEQYF. The CDR3 nucleotides are TGTGCCAGCAGTTTAGTGTTGGAGGGTCTCTACGAGCAGTACTTC. The full variable domain, its missing parts supplied by reference TRBV28 and TRBJ2-7, is DVKVTQSSRYLVKRTGEKVFLECVQDMDHENMFWYRQDPGLGLRLIYFSYDVKMKEKGDIPEGYSVSREKKERFSLILESASTNQTSMYLCASSLVLEGLYEQYFGPGTRLTVT.

The chain is built from TRBV9 and TRBJ2-1; TRBD2 matches at 10 bases. Trimming cost V 2 bases and J 9 bases; bases outside gene matches: 11. Germline V lookup: CDR1 SGDLS, CDR2 YYNGEE. This CDR3 comprises 16 residues. The CDR3 loop is CASSVSGLAGVGEQFF. CDR3 sequence (DNA): TGTGCCAGCAGCGTCAGCGGGCTAGCGGGAGTAGGTGAGCAGTTCTTC.

This chain joins TRBV9 and TRBJ1-3, with a weak D call TRBD1 (5 bases). This CDR3 is 15 amino acids long. The germline gives CDR1 SGDLS, CDR2 YYNGEE. V shed 2 bases and J shed 3 bases, with 12 bases lying between them. CDR3 residues: CASSVTTASGNTIYF. CDR3 sequence (DNA): TGTGCCAGCAGCGTCACGACAGCTAGTGGAAACACCATATATTTT.

The CDR3: CASSLVATDTEAFF. Written as DNA, the CDR3 is TGTGCCAGCAGCTTGGTTGCAACTGACACTGAAGCTTTCTTT. The chain uses TRBV5-6 and TRBJ1-1; no definite D call. CDR1 is SGHDT, CDR2 YYEEEE, per germline. The CDR3 has 14 residues. Between the trimmed V and J ends, which lost 0 bases and 3 bases, there was a span of 9 bases. Supplemented by reference TRBV5-6 and TRBJ1-1, the full variable domain reads DAGVTQSPTHLIKTRGQQVTLRCSPKSGHDTVSWYQQALGQGPQFIFQYYEEEERQRGNFPDRFSGHQFPNYSSELNVNALLLGDSALYLCASSLVATDTEAFFGQGTRLTVV.

This clone occurred once. This chain joins TRBV9 and TRBJ2-2; 9 nucleotides line up with TRBD2. J was trimmed by 5 bases and V by 0 bases; bases with no gene match: 2. This CDR3 is built from 15 residues. Germline V gene sequence: CDR1 SGDLS, CDR2 YYNGEE. CDR3 protein: CASSVVTSGTGELFF. CDR3 DNA: TGTGCCAGCAGCGTAGTGACTAGCGGAACCGGGGAGCTGTTTTTT.

With regard to this clone: Other DNA sequences in the same sample also yield this CDR3. The rearrangement links TRBV18 to TRBJ1-1, with no clear D. The CDR3 extends over 14 amino acids. The V gene's germline CDR1 is KGHSH and CDR2 LQKENI. The V end was cut by 3 bases, the J end by 0 bases, with 8 bases between. CDR3 region: CASSPQGLNTEAFF. In DNA form, the CDR3 reads TGTGCCAGCTCACCGCAAGGGTTGAACACTGAAGCTTTCTTT.

This clone was seen a single time. V and J are TRBV29-1 and TRBJ2-1; 8 positions match TRBD1. V shed 1 base, J shed 5 bases, and the junction held 10 bases outside the gene matches. The length of the CDR3 is 16 residues. Germline V gene lookup returns CDR1 SQVTM and CDR2 ANQGSEA. This CDR3 reads CSVEGTGRLLDNEQFF. DNA of the CDR3: TGCAGCGTTGAAGGGACAGGGCGCTTACTCGACAATGAGCAGTTCTTC.

V is TRBV5-4 and J is TRBJ1-1; TRBD1 matches 11 bases. This CDR3 contains 16 residues. V dropped 2 bases and J dropped 1; count of bases not matched to a gene: 4. Germline V gives CDR1 SGHNT, CDR2 YYREEE (reference sequence). CDR3 loop: CASSLGQGAPNTEAFF. Here the CDR3 DNA reads TGTGCCAGCAGCTTAGGACAGGGGGCACCGAACACTGAAGCTTTCTTT.

The rearrangement links TRBV6-1 to TRBJ2-1, with D unresolved. This CDR3 has 13 residues. From germline, CDR1 is MNHNS and CDR2 SASEGT. Trimming took off 6 bases at V and 4 bases at J, with 10 bases between the two ends. In nucleotides, the CDR3 is TGTGCCAGCAGGGAGCAGGATTACAATGAGCAGTTCTTC. Protein: CASREQDYNEQFF.

The gene calls are TRBV19 and TRBJ1-4; D perhaps matches TRBD1 (5 bases). The CDR3 covers 16 residues. V was shortened by 8 bases and J by 0 bases, with 16 bases between the two germline ends. Germline V gene lookup returns CDR1 LNHDA and CDR2 SQIVND (reference sequence). In DNA form, the CDR3 reads TGTGCCAGTCTGGGGTGGGGCTCTTCAACTAATGAAAAACTGTTTTTT. Translating gives CASLGWGSSTNEKLFF.

V gene TRBV5-1 combines with J gene TRBJ1-4, with 7 bases aligning to TRBD1. Germline CDR1 is SGHRS and CDR2 is YFSETQ. This CDR3 region has 14 residues. After removal of 4 bases from V and 4 bases from J, the junction contained 4 bases not matched to a gene. CDR3 bases: TGCGCCAGCAGCAACAGGGGTGGTAATGAAAAACTGTTTTTT. Protein sequence: CASSNRGGNEKLFF. The full variable domain, its missing parts supplied by reference TRBV5-1 and TRBJ1-4, is KAGVTQTPRYLIKTRGQQVTLSCSPISGHRSVSWYQQTPGQGLQFLFEYFSETQRNKGNFPGRFSGRQFSNSRSEMNVSTLELGDSALYLCASSNRGGNEKLFFGSGTQLSVL.

The V gene is TRBV6-6, the J gene TRBJ2-3; D is possibly TRBD1 or TRBD2 (7 bases each). The germline V gene encodes CDR1 MNHNY and CDR2 SVGAGI (reference sequence). The CDR3 is made up of 16 amino acids. V was cut by 7 bases and J by 6 bases, with 23 bases left in between. The CDR3 region is CASTRGGRDSGDTQYF. The DNA of the CDR3 is TGTGCCAGCACCAGGGGGGGGCGGGACTCAGGCGATACGCAGTATTTT.

The rearrangement links TRBV7-6 to TRBJ2-7; 12 bases are a match to TRBD2. With V trimmed by 3 bases and J by 3 bases, 6 bases remained unmatched. The CDR3 is made up of 16 amino acids. CDR1 is SGHVS, CDR2 FNYEAQ, per germline. CDR3 DNA sequence: TGTGCCAGCAGCTTGACTAGCGGGAGTCTCGGCTACGAGCAGTACTTC. This encodes CASSLTSGSLGYEQYF.

The CDR3 protein is CASRPRDRGITGELFF. Here the CDR3 DNA reads TGCGCCAGCAGGCCCCGGGACAGGGGGATTACCGGGGAGCTGTTTTTT. The chain is built from TRBV10-2 and TRBJ2-2; TRBD1 matches at 11 bases. Germline CDR1 is WSHSY and CDR2 is SAAADI. The CDR3 is made up of 16 amino acids. The ends lost 6 bases at V and 5 bases at J; junction bases unmatched: 8.

This chain connects TRBV5-1 to TRBJ1-1; D call uncertain. This CDR3 has 18 residues. The V end lost 2 bases, the J end lost 0 bases, and 20 bases lay between the germline ends. Germline CDR1 reads SGHRS; CDR2 reads YFSETQ. The CDR3 sequence is CASSLIPGSMAMNTEAFF. Here the CDR3 DNA reads TGCGCCAGCAGCTTAATTCCGGGGAGCATGGCCATGAACACTGAAGCTTTCTTT. The complete variable domain, with remaining parts taken from reference TRBV5-1 and TRBJ1-1, reads KAGVTQTPRYLIKTRGQQVTLSCSPISGHRSVSWYQQTPGQGLQFLFEYFSETQRNKGNFPGRFSGRQFSNSRSEMNVSTLELGDSALYLCASSLIPGSMAMNTEAFFGQGTRLTVV.

This clone appeared a single time. This chain uses TRBV5-4 with TRBJ2-6, with 8 bases identical to TRBD1. Germline values: CDR1 SGHNT, CDR2 YYREEE (reference sequence). With V trimmed by 0 bases and J by 0 bases, 8 bases remained unmatched. CDR3 size: 19 residues. DNA of the CDR3: TGTGCCAGCAGCTTGGATCAGGGGGCTGGTTACTCTGGGGCCAACGTCCTGACTTTC. Its translation: CASSLDQGAGYSGANVLTF.

The chain combines TRBV7-9 with TRBJ1-5, with D perhaps matching TRBD1 (5 bases). Trimming stripped 1 base from V and 4 bases from J, with 11 bases between. CDR3 length: 15 residues. Looked up from germline, CDR1 is SEHNR and CDR2 is FQNEAQ (reference sequence). DNA for the CDR3: TGTGCCAGCAGCTTAGATGACAGAGTGAATCAGCCCCAGCATTTT. This encodes CASSLDDRVNQPQHF. The complete variable domain, with remaining parts taken from reference TRBV7-9 and TRBJ1-5, reads DTGVSQNPRHKITKRGQNVTFRCDPISEHNRLYWYRQTLGQGPEFLTYFQNEAQLEKSRLLSDRFSAERPKGSFSTLEIQRTEQGDSAMYLCASSLDDRVNQPQHFGDGTRLSIL.

The chain employs TRBV28 and TRBJ1-2, with a tentative D call TRBD1 (6 bases). Trimming took off 6 bases at V and 7 bases at J, with 15 bases between the two ends. This CDR3 is 13 amino acids long. The germline gives CDR1 MDHEN, CDR2 SYDVKM. The CDR3 DNA is TGTGCCAGCAGCACGACAGGTTGGGGTGGCTACACCTTC. It is translated as CASSTTGWGGYTF.

V gene TRBV5-1 combines with J gene TRBJ2-7, with 8 nucleotides matching TRBD1. This CDR3 comprises 15 residues. Per germline, CDR1 SGHRS and CDR2 YFSETQ. V was clipped by 0 bases and J by 5 bases; unmatched bases: 7. This chain's CDR3 is CASSLAPTGANEQYF. The CDR3, as DNA: TGCGCCAGCAGCTTGGCGCCGACAGGGGCCAACGAGCAGTACTTC.

The V and J genes are TRBV4-2 and TRBJ2-1; the match to TRBD1 covers 8 bases. Trimming took 7 bases from V and 12 from J; bases not matched to a gene: 8. The length of the CDR3 is 12 residues. Germline V gene sequence: CDR1 LGHNA, CDR2 YNFKEQ. The DNA of the CDR3 is TGTGCCAGCACCCACCCACAGGGGGGGCAGTTCTTC. This encodes CASTHPQGGQFF.

The chain uses TRBV7-8 and TRBJ2-1; the D is unclear. Looked up from germline, CDR1 is SGHVS and CDR2 is FQNEAQ. This CDR3 has 15 amino acids. The V end lost 1 base, the J end lost 8 bases, and 15 bases lay between the germline ends. The CDR3: CASSLVGWNVDEQFF. The CDR3 DNA reads TGTGCCAGCAGCTTAGTTGGCTGGAATGTAGATGAGCAGTTCTTC.

In its sample, this clone was seen once. Here the CDR3 DNA reads TGCGCCAGCAGCTTTTCCCCCTTACCAAGGATCATGAACACTGAAGCTTTCTTT. It yields the protein CASSFSPLPRIMNTEAFF. The chain combines TRBV5-1 with TRBJ1-1; no clear D. In germline, CDR1 is SGHRS, CDR2 YFSETQ. The CDR3 is 18 residues long. V lost 2 bases and J lost 0, with 20 bases in between. The variable domain in full, with the rest retrieved from reference TRBV5-1 and TRBJ1-1, is KAGVTQTPRYLIKTRGQQVTLSCSPISGHRSVSWYQQTPGQGLQFLFEYFSETQRNKGNFPGRFSGRQFSNSRSEMNVSTLELGDSALYLCASSFSPLPRIMNTEAFFGQGTRLTVV.